This T cell receptor (beta chain) was captured by sequencing in a study of beta chain features in type 1 diabetes. CDR1 is MNHEY, CDR2 SVGAGI, per germline. The length of the CDR3 is 12 residues. V dropped 7 bases and J dropped 4 bases, with 9 bases sitting between them. Donors underwent one heparinised blood draw, around 120 mL on average. Sorting with CD45RO/CCR7/CD25/CD127/CD95/CD27 yielded naive, central memory, regulatory and stem-like memory CD4+ cells. General study points: These data did not resolve whether HLA type affects TCRB rearrangement.

Sequenced material consisted of expressed TCRB transcripts (all of the isolated RNA was reverse transcribed). Profiled with immunoSEQ multiplex PCR; TCRdb holds only in-frame clones, not every one. The repertoire consists of 130,000 to 150,000 clones, with nearly 50% occurring once and the leading ten covering 0.35% to 0.5%. This clone was detected a few times. The antigen is not known. The origin of this receptor is a man aged 18 to 30 in good health. What was sequenced was Tregs from blood. The V call is TRBV6-5, the J call TRBJ2-3; unclear D gene. CDR3 in DNA: TGTGCCAGCAAATCGTCCGCAGATACGCAGTATTTT. It codes for CASKSSADTQYF.